Presented here are 20 T cell receptor beta chains from one specimen sequenced in a study of OX40 agonist ivuxolimab in advanced cancers. Produced via immunoSEQ multiplex PCR; TCRdb's table is partial and in-frame only. The sample gives about 50,000 clones, about 90% of which show up once; 3.6% is in the top ten. The sequencing used CD4+ or CD8+ T cells sorted from blood, collected in a trial of the OX40 agonist ivuxolimab. The source is an adult with an advanced solid tumor such as melanoma, head and neck, liver or kidney cancer.

V gene TRBV9 combines with J gene TRBJ1-4; D is unresolved. CDR1 SGDLS and CDR2 YYNGEE come from the germline V gene. V lost 0 bases and J lost 3, with 6 bases in between. This CDR3 has 14 amino acids. In DNA form, the CDR3 reads TGTGCCAGCAGCGTAGCAGGTTCTAATGAAAAACTGTTTTTT. Its protein is CASSVAGSNEKLFF.

The rearrangement links TRBV7-2 to TRBJ2-7; D is undetermined. CDR1 and CDR2 from the germline V gene are SGHTA and FQGNSA. Trimming removed 3 bases from V and 6 bases from J, with 9 bases in between. There are 12 residues in the CDR3. CDR3 residues: CASSFASSEQYF. The CDR3 DNA sequence: TGTGCCAGCAGCTTCGCAAGCAGCGAGCAGTACTTC.

V usage is TRBV9 and J usage is TRBJ1-3, with D tentatively TRBD1 (6 bases). There are 15 residues in the CDR3. V was pared by 0 bases and J by 0 bases, with 7 bases between. Germline CDR1 reads SGDLS; CDR2 reads YYNGEE. CDR3 region: CASSVAGASGNTIYF. Written as DNA, the CDR3 is TGTGCCAGCAGCGTAGCGGGGGCCTCTGGAAACACCATATATTTT. The full variable domain, its missing parts supplied by reference TRBV9 and TRBJ1-3, is DSGVTQTPKHLITATGQRVTLRCSPRSGDLSVYWYQQSLDQGLQFLIQYYNGEERAKGNILERFSAQQFPDLHSELNLSSLELGDSALYFCASSVAGASGNTIYFGEGSWLTVV.

This clone has a single count. The chain combines TRBV19 with TRBJ1-4; TRBD1 aligns across 7 bases. V trimming: 4 bases; J trimming: 0 bases; junction bases outside the gene matches: 5. Germline loops: CDR1 LNHDA, CDR2 SQIVND (reference sequence). This CDR3 is 16 amino acids long. This CDR3 reads CASSKGQYATNEKLFF. Written as DNA, the CDR3 is TGTGCCAGTAGTAAGGGACAGTATGCAACTAATGAAAAACTGTTTTTT.

The J gene is TRBJ2-7, the V gene TRBV2; D perhaps matches TRBD2 (6 bases). The CDR3 covers 13 residues. V lost 4 bases to trimming and J lost 2 bases, with 9 bases between them. Germline V gene data show CDR1 as SNHLY and CDR2 as FYNNEI. CDR3 in amino acids: CASSAGLTYEQYF. Written as DNA, the CDR3 is TGTGCCAGCAGTGCGGGACTTACCTACGAGCAGTACTTC.

This clone was observed once. This chain uses TRBV5-1 with TRBJ2-7; 10 bases are shared with TRBD2. Unmatched junction bases numbered 7, after V lost 4 bases and J lost 0 bases. Germline CDR1 and CDR2: SGHRS and YFSETQ. The CDR3 spans 16 residues. CDR3 nucleotides: TGCGCCAGCAGCATGGATAGCGGGGGGAGCTCCTACGAGCAGTACTTC. It encodes CASSMDSGGSSYEQYF.

This rearrangement joins TRBV28 to TRBJ2-3; no clear D gene. Germline loops: CDR1 MDHEN, CDR2 SYDVKM. V lost 1 base and J 4 bases, leaving 6 bases between the germline ends. There are 13 residues in the CDR3. This chain's CDR3 is CASSLSRADTQYF. CDR3 nucleotides: TGTGCCAGCAGTTTATCAAGGGCAGATACGCAGTATTTT.

The chain joins TRBV7-9 to TRBJ2-7; 9 nucleotides align to TRBD1. The germline CDR1 and CDR2 sequences are SEHNR and FQNEAQ (reference sequence). There are 16 residues in the CDR3. With V trimmed by 1 base and J by 2 bases, 6 bases remained unmatched. In nucleotides, the CDR3 is TGTGCCAGCAGCTTAGGAACAGGGGGCCAGACCTACGAGCAGTACTTC. It specifies CASSLGTGGQTYEQYF. The entire variable domain, with the rest obtained from reference TRBV7-9 and TRBJ2-7, is as follows: DTGVSQNPRHKITKRGQNVTFRCDPISEHNRLYWYRQTLGQGPEFLTYFQNEAQLEKSRLLSDRFSAERPKGSFSTLEIQRTEQGDSAMYLCASSLGTGGQTYEQYFGPGTRLTVT.

This chain links TRBV6-6 with TRBJ2-7; 10 nucleotides align to TRBD1. The CDR3 runs to 14 residues. V shed 5 bases, J shed 5 bases, and the junction held 6 bases outside the gene matches. CDR1 MNHNY and CDR2 SVGAGI come from the germline V gene (reference sequence). CDR3 nucleotides: TGTGCCAGCAGTAGACAGGGGGCGCGTGACGAGCAGTACTTC. The encoded protein is CASSRQGARDEQYF.

This chain links TRBV10-3 with TRBJ2-7, with D uncertain. Germline V gene data show CDR1 as ENHRY and CDR2 as SYGVKD. The V end was cut by 3 bases, the J end by 6 bases, with 15 bases between. The CDR3 totals 14 residues. CDR3 sequence (DNA): TGTGCCATCAGTGACGGGCCTGATTCCCCCGAGCAGTACTTC. Its translation: CAISDGPDSPEQYF.

A word on this clone: At one boundary the junction diverges from the germline segment, which might be a read error. This chain uses TRBV5-5 with TRBJ1-3; TRBD1 might be the D (6 bases). The germline gives CDR1 SGHKS, CDR2 YYEKEE (reference sequence). The CDR3 is 14 amino acids. The CDR3 sequence is CASSLDRAGNTIYF. The DNA of the CDR3 is TGTGCCAGCAGTTTGGACAGAGCTGGAAACACCATATATTTT.

The rearrangement links TRBV12-1 to TRBJ2-2; the D call TRBD1 from the table was never checked on the DNA. TRBV12-1 is an annotated pseudogene. This CDR3 spans 14 amino acids. The CDR3 DNA sequence: TGTGCCAGCAGCGGAGGGGGCAACACCGGGGAGCTGTTTTTT. Translating gives CASSGGGNTGELFF.

The V and J genes are TRBV7-9 and TRBJ2-1, with TRBD2 as a possible D gene (5 bases). Looked up from germline, CDR1 is SEHNR and CDR2 is FQNEAQ (reference sequence). The CDR3 contains 12 residues. With 8 bases removed from V and 7 bases from J, the gap between germline ends came to 12 bases. The CDR3 region is CASGPSGNEQFF. CDR3 coding DNA: TGTGCCAGCGGACCCTCGGGAAATGAGCAGTTCTTC.

V is TRBV11-2 and J is TRBJ2-5; no clear D gene. V was cut by 0 bases and J by 5 bases, with 19 bases left in between. This CDR3 has 17 amino acids. Germline V gene lookup returns CDR1 SGHAT and CDR2 FQNNGV. In DNA form, the CDR3 reads TGTGCCAGCAGCTTAGAGGGCGCCCATTATACACTGGAGACCCAGTACTTC. Protein product: CASSLEGAHYTLETQYF.

The chain links TRBV6-5 to TRBJ1-5; no firm D call. The CDR3 spans 13 residues. V dropped 6 bases and J dropped 11 bases, with 17 bases sitting between them. Germline CDR1 is MNHEY and CDR2 is SVGAGI. The CDR3 bases are TGTGCCAGCAGCCGGACGGGTCGCTTCGCCCAGCATTTT. This sequence encodes CASSRTGRFAQHF.

There are a few counts of this clone. V and J are TRBV19 and TRBJ2-7, with a weak D call TRBD1 (5 bases). V dropped 5 bases and J dropped 4 bases, with 9 bases sitting between them. This CDR3 region has 12 residues. Germline-derived CDR1 and CDR2 are LNHDA and SQIVND (reference sequence). The CDR3 protein is CASSQRGYEQYF. The CDR3 coding sequence is TGTGCCAGTAGTCAAAGGGGTTACGAGCAGTACTTC.

About this clone itself: A much larger clone is a single base away; this may be a read error. The gene calls are TRBV5-6 and TRBJ1-2; 7 bases align to TRBD1. J lost 5 bases, V lost 0 bases, and 4 bases had no gene match. Germline loops: CDR1 SGHDT, CDR2 YYEEEE. The CDR3 covers 14 residues. CDR3: CASSLGGQRYGYTF. CDR3 nucleotides: TGTGCCAGCAGCTTGGGGGGACAGAGATATGGCTACACCTTC.

J is TRBJ1-1 and V is TRBV11-2; D remains ambiguous. There are 14 residues in the CDR3. V was cut by 2 bases and J by 1 base, with 8 bases left in between. Germline V gene data show CDR1 as SGHAT and CDR2 as FQNNGV. This CDR3 is CASSLSPGNTEAFF. CDR3 sequence (DNA): TGTGCCAGCAGCTTAAGCCCAGGGAACACTGAAGCTTTCTTT.

The rearrangement joins TRBV19 to TRBJ1-6; D gene uncertain. The CDR3 totals 16 residues. With 4 bases removed from V and 0 bases from J, the gap between germline ends came to 10 bases. The germline V gene has CDR1 LNHDA and CDR2 SQIVND (reference sequence). The CDR3 coding sequence is TGTGCCAGTAGTACACTGATGCTCTCCTATAATTCACCCCTCCACTTT. This gives the protein CASSTLMLSYNSPLHF.

Only a few counts were recorded for this clone. The chain couples TRBV25-1 to TRBJ1-5; D is unclear. The germline V gene encodes CDR1 MGHDK and CDR2 SYGVNS. This CDR3 spans 13 amino acids. V lost 4 bases to trimming and J lost 7 bases, with 11 bases between them. CDR3 coding DNA: TGTGCCAGCAGTGCGGCAGTTGGCCAGCCCCAGCATTTT. It translates to CASSAAVGQPQHF.